This paragraph covers one TCR beta chain sequence. These data are taken from a study of cytomegalovirus exposure and HLA in healthy donors. With 7 bases clipped from V and 7 bases from J, the junction kept 6 bases outside the gene matches. Germline CDR1 LGHNA, CDR2 YNFKEQ. The CDR3 runs to 13 residues. A multiplex PCR was run with 60 Vbeta primers and 13 Jbeta primers. Profiling relied on immunoSEQ multiplex PCR, and the TCRdb table lists in-frame clones only, not all of them. The sample has some 130,000 clones, around 84% seen once. This chain connects TRBV4-2 to TRBJ1-4, with 7 nucleotides matching TRBD1. Sequenced: PBMCs. This receptor was identified in a woman in her thirties in good health and CMV-seropositive. This CDR3 is CASTAGGSEKLFF. The CDR3 DNA is TGTGCCAGCACGGCAGGGGGGAGTGAAAAACTGTTTTTT.